This passage covers 21 T cell receptor beta chains from one sample sequenced in a study of blood T cell repertoires in COVID-19. Libraries were prepared by immunoSEQ multiplex PCR; TCRdb keeps only in-frame clonotypes and omits some of them. There are about 370,000 clones in the sample; around 91% occur only once, and 1% lies in the top ten. Sequencing used PBMCs or T cells enriched from blood (not recorded which). These TCRs come from a man aged 18-30 years who had recovered from COVID-19.

The chain links TRBV24-1 to TRBJ1-5; a possible D gene is TRBD1 (6 bases). In germline, CDR1 is KGHDR, CDR2 SFDVKD. This CDR3 is 16 amino acids long. V lost 6 bases and J 2 bases, leaving 16 bases between the germline ends. CDR3 nucleotide sequence: TGTGCCACCAGTAAGGGAGGGGGTGCTGGCAATCAGCCCCAGCATTTT. Its protein is CATSKGGGAGNQPQHF.

This clone was seen only once. This chain joins TRBV12-3 or TRBV12-4 and TRBJ1-5; TRBD1 matches 7 bases. The V segment lost 6 bases and the J segment 4 bases; nucleotides outside the gene matches: 3. This CDR3 has 13 residues. Here the CDR3 DNA reads TGTGCCAGCAGCACCAGGGGGAATCAGCCCCAGCATTTT. This sequence encodes CASSTRGNQPQHF.

The chain is built from TRBV2 and TRBJ2-7; unclear D gene. CDR1 is SNHLY and CDR2 is FYNNEI in the germline V gene. The CDR3 spans 11 residues. Between the trimmed V and J ends, which lost 4 bases and 7 bases, there was a span of 8 bases. This chain's CDR3 is CASSGVWEQYF. The CDR3 bases are TGTGCCAGCAGTGGAGTCTGGGAGCAGTACTTC.

The chain combines TRBV3-1 (or the pseudogene TRBV3-2) with TRBJ2-2, with 7 bases fitting TRBD1. Unmatched junction bases numbered 10, after V lost 1 base and J lost 8 bases. Germline V gene sequence: CDR1 LGHDT, CDR2 YNNKEL (reference sequence). The CDR3 length is 16 residues. This CDR3 reads CASSQVGQGVQGELFF. The CDR3 DNA reads TGTGCCAGCAGCCAAGTTGGGCAGGGGGTCCAGGGGGAGCTGTTTTTT.

The rearrangement links TRBV4-1 to TRBJ2-1; TRBD2 aligns across 8 bases. Germline CDR1 is MGHRA and CDR2 is YSYEKL. The junction had 13 bases not matched to a gene; V was cut back by 0 bases and J by 9 bases. The CDR3 is 17 amino acids. DNA for the CDR3: TGCGCCAGCAGCCAAGATCCATCGGGACTAGGAAACGGTGAGCAGTTCTTC. It codes for CASSQDPSGLGNGEQFF.

The CDR3 sequence: CATAESTDTQYF. CDR3 sequence (DNA): TGTGCCACCGCCGAGAGCACAGATACGCAGTATTTT. V is TRBV24-1 and J is TRBJ2-3; unclear D gene. The germline gives CDR1 KGHDR, CDR2 SFDVKD. V gave up 9 bases and J gave up 0 bases, with 6 bases separating them. This CDR3 is 12 amino acids long.

In this sample, this clone turned up a few times. The V call is TRBV6-5, the J call TRBJ1-1, with D perhaps matching TRBD1 (5 bases). CDR3 size: 12 residues. Germline values: CDR1 MNHEY, CDR2 SVGAGI. The V and J ends lost 9 bases and 0 bases respectively, with 8 bases between them. CDR3 DNA sequence: TGTGCCAGTTCGACAGTGAACACTGAAGCTTTCTTT. Its translation is CASSTVNTEAFF.

The V and J genes are TRBV5-5 and TRBJ2-1; 8 bases are shared with TRBD2. CDR1 and CDR2 from the germline V gene are SGHKS and YYEKEE (reference sequence). Trimming removed 1 base from V and 5 bases from J; junction bases left unmatched: 8. The CDR3 length is 16 residues. The CDR3 protein is CASSLMGSGRNNEQFF. DNA for the CDR3: TGTGCCAGCAGCTTGATGGGGAGCGGGAGAAACAATGAGCAGTTCTTC.

V usage is TRBV10-3 and J usage is TRBJ2-1; a weak D match, TRBD1 (6 bases). This CDR3 is 11 amino acids long. The germline CDR1 and CDR2 sequences are ENHRY and SYGVKD. V lost 6 bases to trimming and J lost 6 bases, with 6 bases between them. This CDR3 is CAIRQGNEQFF. CDR3 DNA: TGTGCCATCAGACAGGGCAATGAGCAGTTCTTC.

V gene TRBV28 combines with J gene TRBJ1-1; 8 positions agree with TRBD1. This CDR3 comprises 11 residues. Germline assignment: CDR1 MDHEN and CDR2 SYDVKM. With V trimmed by 8 bases and J by 10 bases, 6 bases remained unmatched. CDR3 in DNA: TGTGCCAGCGGGTCAGGGGGCAGAGCTTTCTTT. Residues: CASGSGGRAFF.

The V and J genes are TRBV28 and TRBJ2-7; 7 nucleotides align to TRBD1. V trimming: 2 bases; J trimming: 11 bases; junction bases outside the gene matches: 18. Per germline, CDR1 MDHEN and CDR2 SYDVKM. The CDR3 contains 16 residues. The CDR3 nucleotides are TGTGCCAGCAGTTTACAGGGAAGGCGGACAGGTCTCATAAAGTACTTC. Residues: CASSLQGRRTGLIKYF.

The chain uses TRBV6-5 and TRBJ2-2; 11 nucleotides align to TRBD2. The CDR3 is 15 amino acids. Germline V CDR1 and CDR2: MNHEY, SVGAGI. The V segment lost 5 bases and the J segment 1 base; nucleotides outside the gene matches: 0. The CDR3 is CASSTSGGNTGELFF. The CDR3 coding sequence is TGTGCCAGCAGTACTAGCGGGGGGAACACCGGGGAGCTGTTTTTT.

The chain is built from TRBV11-1 and TRBJ2-1; weak D call: TRBD2 (5 bases). In germline, CDR1 is SGHAT, CDR2 FQDESV (reference sequence). Deletions cut 0 bases from V and 5 bases from J, with 14 bases between. The CDR3 totals 16 residues. The CDR3 sequence is CASSLAFGRANNEQFF. The CDR3 nucleotides are TGTGCCAGCAGCTTAGCTTTTGGGCGGGCCAACAATGAGCAGTTCTTC.

This clone occurred many times. V is TRBV4-1 and J is TRBJ2-7; 8 positions match TRBD2. The CDR3 is made up of 19 amino acids. The V segment lost 5 bases and the J segment 2 bases; nucleotides outside the gene matches: 20. In germline, CDR1 is MGHRA, CDR2 YSYEKL. The CDR3 nucleotides are TGCGCCAGCAGCTTGGGGGCGGTAAGGGGCAGCGGGGGAACCTACGAGCAGTACTTC. As protein: CASSLGAVRGSGGTYEQYF.

This rearrangement joins TRBV6-5 to TRBJ1-4; D gene ambiguous. The CDR3 loop spans 15 amino acids. Germline values: CDR1 MNHEY, CDR2 SVGAGI. V lost 5 bases and J lost 2, with 12 bases in between. The CDR3 loop reads CASSPTRVTNEKLFF. Written as DNA, the CDR3 is TGTGCCAGCAGTCCCACTAGGGTCACTAATGAAAAACTGTTTTTT.

V gene TRBV10-2 combines with J gene TRBJ1-2; no clear D. Trimming took 1 base from V and 1 from J, leaving 7 bases between them. The CDR3 sequence is 14 residues long. Per germline, CDR1 WSHSY and CDR2 SAAADI. The CDR3 DNA sequence: TGCGCCAGCAGTGAGTTCGCGCTTAACTATGGCTACACCTTC. Amino acids: CASSEFALNYGYTF.

The DNA for the CDR3 is TGCGCCAGCAGCTTAGCGGGACATTCCAATGAGCAGTTCTTC. Translation: CASSLAGHSNEQFF. The rearrangement joins TRBV4-3 to TRBJ2-1, with 8 bases fitting TRBD2. V gave up 5 bases and J gave up 6 bases; unmatched junction bases: 6. Germline V gives CDR1 LGHNA, CDR2 YSLEER. The CDR3 consists of 14 residues.

This clone has a count of ten or more. This sample also contains other DNA sequences that code for the same CDR3. The CDR3 here is CASSQSGTGAYEQYF. CDR3 DNA: TGCGCCAGCAGCCAATCGGGGACAGGGGCTTACGAGCAGTACTTC. The chain combines TRBV4-1 with TRBJ2-7, with TRBD1 matching over 10 bases. The CDR3 consists of 15 residues. V shed 2 bases, J shed 4 bases, and the junction held 5 bases outside the gene matches. Germline V gene data show CDR1 as MGHRA and CDR2 as YSYEKL.

The chain has TRBV5-1 and TRBJ2-7, with 9 nucleotides matching TRBD1. This CDR3 region has 15 residues. The germline V gene encodes CDR1 SGHRS and CDR2 YFSETQ. Trimming removed 0 bases from V and 2 bases from J; junction bases left unmatched: 3. This CDR3 reads CASSLEGTGTYEQYF. Here the CDR3 DNA reads TGCGCCAGCAGCTTGGAGGGGACAGGGACCTACGAGCAGTACTTC.

This sequence joins TRBV6-5 and TRBJ1-1; the match to TRBD1 covers 9 bases. The CDR3 covers 14 residues. The V gene's germline CDR1 is MNHEY and CDR2 SVGAGI. V lost 5 bases and J lost 3; bases outside the gene matches: 4. CDR3 loop: CASSNTGGYTEAFF. The CDR3, as DNA: TGTGCCAGCAGTAATACAGGGGGCTACACTGAAGCTTTCTTT.

This rearrangement joins TRBV7-9 to TRBJ1-1; TRBD1 might be the D (6 bases). V gave up 5 bases and J gave up 0 bases, with 13 bases separating them. Germline V gene data show CDR1 as SEHNR and CDR2 as FQNEAQ (reference sequence). The CDR3 has 15 residues. The CDR3 region is CASSRNGQMNTEAFF. CDR3 DNA sequence: TGTGCCAGCAGCCGCAATGGACAGATGAACACTGAAGCTTTCTTT.